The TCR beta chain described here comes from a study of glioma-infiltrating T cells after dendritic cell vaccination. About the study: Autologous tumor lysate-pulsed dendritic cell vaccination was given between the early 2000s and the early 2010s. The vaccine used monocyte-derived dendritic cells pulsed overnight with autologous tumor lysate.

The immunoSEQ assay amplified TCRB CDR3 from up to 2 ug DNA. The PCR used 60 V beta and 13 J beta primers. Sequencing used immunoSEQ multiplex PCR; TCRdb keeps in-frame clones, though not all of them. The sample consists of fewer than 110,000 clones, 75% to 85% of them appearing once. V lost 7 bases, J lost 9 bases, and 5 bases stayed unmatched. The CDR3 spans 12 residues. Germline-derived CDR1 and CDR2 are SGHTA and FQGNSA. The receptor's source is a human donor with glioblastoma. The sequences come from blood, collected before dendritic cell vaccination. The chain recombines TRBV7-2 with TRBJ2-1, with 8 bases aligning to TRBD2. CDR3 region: CASNSGVGEQFF. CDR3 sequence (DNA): TGTGCCAGCAATAGCGGGGTTGGTGAGCAGTTCTTC.